This T cell receptor beta chain was obtained from a study of early T cells in non-severe SARS-CoV-2 infection. Study at large: Sequencing was performed on bulk RNA from unsorted whole blood, leaving chains unpaired. General study results and limits: VDJdb-based matching was biased toward anti-spike CD8 responses and missed private and CD4 specificities.

Between the trimmed V and J ends, which lost 4 bases and 1 base, there was a span of 8 bases. The V gene's germline CDR1 is SQVTM and CDR2 ANQGSEA. The CDR3 length is 12 residues. Unique molecular identifier tags were affixed to discrete cDNA molecules. TCRdb ran MiXCR on the 5' RACE reads and lists one entry per CDR3 protein. Of about 44,000 distinct CDR3 sequences listed, 12% were seen once; the top ten hold around 16%. This clonotype was seen a handful of times. Antigen unknown. The chain couples TRBV29-1 to TRBJ2-7; D call uncertain. The TCR comes from an adult who was a healthcare worker with PCR-confirmed SARS-CoV-2 infection or an uninfected control (not recorded which). The sample taken for sequencing was whole blood. Here the CDR3 reads CSVARSSYEQYF. CDR3 in DNA: TGCAGCGTTGCCCGGTCTTCCTACGAGCAGTACTTC.